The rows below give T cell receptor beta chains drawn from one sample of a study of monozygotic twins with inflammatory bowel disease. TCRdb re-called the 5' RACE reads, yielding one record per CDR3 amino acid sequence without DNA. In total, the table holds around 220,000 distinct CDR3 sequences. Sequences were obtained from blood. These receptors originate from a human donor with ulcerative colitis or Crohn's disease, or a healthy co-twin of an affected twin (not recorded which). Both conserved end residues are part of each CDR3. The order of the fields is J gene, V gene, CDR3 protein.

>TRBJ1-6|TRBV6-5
CASIMDRPGSPLHF
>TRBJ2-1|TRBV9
CASSVGGEPIEQFF
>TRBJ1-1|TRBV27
CASSFWPNTEAFF
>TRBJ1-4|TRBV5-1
CASSARGTGASEKLFF
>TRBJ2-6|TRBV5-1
CASSLGALTGANVLTF
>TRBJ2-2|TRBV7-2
CASSLMAVPGELFF
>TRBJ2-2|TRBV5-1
CASSSSPTGRDTGELFF
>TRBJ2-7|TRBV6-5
CASSYSGTGVYEQYF
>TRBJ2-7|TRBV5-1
CASSLGIQGYEQYF
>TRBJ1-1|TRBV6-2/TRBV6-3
CASSYGTLMNTEAFF
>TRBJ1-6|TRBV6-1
CASRQDGNSPLHF
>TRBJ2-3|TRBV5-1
CASSETGEETDTQYF
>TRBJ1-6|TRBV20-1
CSARDPQRSNSPLHF
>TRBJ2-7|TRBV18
CASSRLAGSSYEQYF
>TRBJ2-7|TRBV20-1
CSAGYGQNPPEQYF
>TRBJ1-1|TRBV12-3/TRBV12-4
CASSFKGGAEAFF
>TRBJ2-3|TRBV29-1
CSVEWEGRADTQYF
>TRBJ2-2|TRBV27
CASRIAVGSGELFF
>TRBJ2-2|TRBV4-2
CASSPISGTSGGAPNTGELFF
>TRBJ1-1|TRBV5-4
CASSWTGGRGEAFF
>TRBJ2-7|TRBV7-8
CASSLYPGGALPSYEQYF
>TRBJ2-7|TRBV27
CASSSRADYEQYF
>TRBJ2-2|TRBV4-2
CASSQNPFGELGGELFF
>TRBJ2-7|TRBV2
CASNEGQGGEQYF
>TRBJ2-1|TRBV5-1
CASSLLLENEQFF
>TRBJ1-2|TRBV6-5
CASSYDGQGFGGYTF
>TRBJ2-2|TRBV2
CASRAGILAAGELFF
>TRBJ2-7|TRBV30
CAWSVLGYEQYF
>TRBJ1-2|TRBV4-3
CASSQGLRDGYGYTF
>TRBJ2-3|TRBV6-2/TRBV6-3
CASSPDGTRFTDTQYF
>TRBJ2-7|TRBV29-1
CSVTRDLRSYEQYF
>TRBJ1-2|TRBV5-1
CASSLETDYGYTF